A single sample is the source of the 4 T cell receptor beta chains below, sequenced in a study of yellow fever vaccine responses in identical twins. TCRdb reanalysed the RT-PCR reads using MiXCR and keeps one entry per CDR3 protein. The sample has several hundred distinct CDR3 sequences, around 80% seen once. This material consisted of T cells from blood (PBMCs), unsorted or a sorted subset (not recorded which), taken before or after yellow fever vaccination (not recorded which). The receptors stem from a woman between 18 and 29 years old who received the yellow fever vaccine.

The V call is TRBV7-9, the J call TRBJ1-1; 9 bases are a match to TRBD1. The CDR3 runs to 14 residues. V dropped 5 bases and J dropped 3; count of bases not matched to a gene: 4. Per germline, CDR1 SEHNR and CDR2 FQNEAQ (reference sequence). Written as DNA, the CDR3 is TGTGCCAGCAGCAGTACAGGGGGCTACACTGAAGCTTTCTTT. Translation gives CASSSTGGYTEAFF.

The rearrangement links TRBV10-3 to TRBJ2-7; D is unclear. Trimming shortened V by 6 bases and J by 3 bases, and 6 bases separated the two germline ends. This CDR3 contains 11 residues. The germline V gene encodes CDR1 ENHRY and CDR2 SYGVKD. CDR3 in DNA: TGTGCCATCAGCGCCGACTACGAGCAGTACTTC. Translating gives CAISADYEQYF.

J is TRBJ2-5 and V is TRBV11-1, with D perhaps TRBD2 (5 bases). Trimming stripped 1 base from V and 2 bases from J, with 8 bases between. Germline V gene data show CDR1 as SGHAT and CDR2 as FQDESV (reference sequence). The CDR3 totals 14 residues. The CDR3 DNA reads as TGTGCCAGCAGCTTAGGGTCGGGGCAAGAGACCCAGTACTTC. Residues: CASSLGSGQETQYF.

The table lists this clonotype with a count of one. The V gene is TRBV6-5, the J gene TRBJ2-7, with no clear D. Germline loops: CDR1 MNHEY, CDR2 SVGAGI. This CDR3 region has 16 residues. V was pared by 2 bases and J by 3 bases, with 17 bases between. CDR3 residues: CASSYRHPEAHYEQYF. CDR3 DNA sequence: TGTGCCAGCAGTTACCGGCACCCAGAAGCGCACTACGAGCAGTACTTC.